Below are 14 T cell receptor beta chains sequenced from a single sample in a study of cytomegalovirus exposure and HLA in healthy donors. The data were produced by immunoSEQ multiplex PCR, yet TCRdb's version contains in-frame clones alone and is incomplete. The table has about 190,000 clones, 86% seen once; the top ten hold almost 1.5%. The material sequenced was PBMCs. The receptors shown here come from a woman between 18 and 30 years old in good health and CMV-seronegative.

This clone was picked up one time. The chain has TRBV5-8 and TRBJ2-4, with D possibly being TRBD1 (6 bases). V dropped 0 bases and J dropped 2 bases, with 21 bases sitting between them. CDR3 length: 19 residues. CDR1 and CDR2 from the germline V gene are SGHTS and YDEGEE. Here the CDR3 DNA reads TGTGCCAGCAGCTTGGGGGTTGTTGGGGACACAGTACCCAAAAACATTCAGTACTTC. Translating gives CASSLGVVGDTVPKNIQYF.

The chain uses TRBV7-3 and TRBJ2-3; 9 bases line up with TRBD2. Germline loops: CDR1 SGHTA, CDR2 FQGTGA. With V trimmed by 4 bases and J by 6 bases, 11 bases remained unmatched. This CDR3 has 16 residues. This CDR3 is CASSSTGTSIPDTQYF. CDR3 nucleotide sequence: TGTGCCAGCAGCTCAACCGGGACTAGCATCCCCGATACGCAGTATTTT. The whole variable domain, filled in from reference TRBV7-3 and TRBJ2-3, reads GAGVSQTPSNKVTEKGKYVELRCDPISGHTALYWYRQSLGQGPEFLIYFQGTGAADDSGLPNDRFFAVRPEGSVSTLKIQRTERGDSAVYLCASSSTGTSIPDTQYFGPGTRLTVL.

The CDR3 DNA is TGTGCCAGCAGCTTAGTGCTAGCGGGAGTTTACGAGCAGTACTTC. Its translation: CASSLVLAGVYEQYF. The chain recombines TRBV11-2 with TRBJ2-7, with 10 bases that match TRBD2. Trimming cost V 1 base and J 4 bases; bases outside gene matches: 4. Looked up from germline, CDR1 is SGHAT and CDR2 is FQNNGV. CDR3 size: 15 residues.

CDR3 nucleotide sequence: TGTGCCATCAGTGAGCCAGAAGAGACCCAGTACTTC. The encoded protein is CAISEPEETQYF. The rearrangement uses TRBV10-3 and TRBJ2-5; D not certain. CDR1 is ENHRY, CDR2 SYGVKD, per germline. The CDR3 runs 12 residues. V was clipped by 2 bases and J by 3 bases, with 4 bases between them.

V usage is TRBV5-1 and J usage is TRBJ2-3; 7 bases map to TRBD2. CDR1 is SGHRS, CDR2 YFSETQ, per germline. This CDR3 is 15 amino acids long. Germline trimming cut 1 base from V and 6 bases from J; bases unmatched to any gene: 8. The CDR3 region has the DNA TGCGCCAGCAGCTTGTCGACTAGCAGGCCCGATACGCAGTATTTT. It specifies CASSLSTSRPDTQYF.

This clone has more than one count but fewer than ten. V usage is TRBV19 and J usage is TRBJ2-7, with D possibly being TRBD2 (6 bases). Deletions cut 10 bases from V and 1 base from J, with 17 bases between. Germline V CDR1 and CDR2: LNHDA, SQIVND (reference sequence). The CDR3 sequence is 14 residues long. The CDR3 region has the DNA TGTGCCACCGGGGACTTCGGACGGTCCTACGAGCAGTACTTC. It encodes CATGDFGRSYEQYF.

This chain connects TRBV5-1 to TRBJ1-5; 9 nucleotides line up with TRBD1. The CDR3 loop spans 14 amino acids. The germline CDR1 and CDR2 sequences are SGHRS and YFSETQ. With V trimmed by 4 bases and J by 7 bases, 6 bases remained unmatched. CDR3 sequence: CASSPGTGQQPQHF. The CDR3 region has the DNA TGCGCCAGCAGCCCTGGGACAGGGCAACAGCCCCAGCATTTT.

Concerning this clone: Other DNA sequences in this specimen translate into the identical CDR3. The chain is built from TRBV30 and TRBJ2-7; 8 nucleotides match TRBD1. CDR1 and CDR2 (germline): GTSNPN, SVGIG (reference sequence). CDR3 length: 13 residues. Trimming cost V 4 bases and J 9 bases; bases outside gene matches: 11. The CDR3 coding sequence is TGTGCCTGGAACTTCCAGGGGGCGTTAGCGCAGTACTTC. Protein sequence: CAWNFQGALAQYF.

The chain couples TRBV30 to TRBJ2-3; TRBD1 agrees at 10 bases. This CDR3 has 16 amino acids. With V trimmed by 0 bases and J by 3 bases, 6 bases remained unmatched. Per the germline V gene, CDR1 is GTSNPN and CDR2 is SVGIG (reference sequence). CDR3 sequence: CAWSVGTGVSTDTQYF. The CDR3 region has the DNA TGTGCCTGGAGTGTAGGGACAGGGGTTAGTACAGATACGCAGTATTTT.

V gene TRBV30 combines with J gene TRBJ1-3, with D maybe TRBD1 (5 bases). Per the germline V gene, CDR1 is GTSNPN and CDR2 is SVGIG (reference sequence). The CDR3 totals 14 residues. V lost 3 bases and J lost 2, with 11 bases in between. In nucleotides, the CDR3 is TGTGCCTGGAGCCGCGGGGGTACTGGAAACACCATATATTTT. This translates into CAWSRGGTGNTIYF.

In DNA, the CDR3 is TGTGCCAGCAGTGAGGGCCTTAATATTGGAGCTTTCTTT. Translating gives CASSEGLNIGAFF. This chain links TRBV25-1 with TRBJ1-1; D remains ambiguous. The CDR3 length is 13 residues. V lost 3 bases, J lost 10 bases, and 15 bases lay in between. Germline V CDR1 and CDR2: MGHDK, SYGVNS. The variable domain in full, with the rest retrieved from reference TRBV25-1 and TRBJ1-1, is EADIYQTPRYLVIGTGKKITLECSQTMGHDKMYWYQQDPGMELHLIHYSYGVNSTEKGDLSSESTVSRIRTEHFPLTLESARPSHTSQYLCASSEGLNIGAFFGQGTRLTVV.

This chain connects TRBV28 to TRBJ1-2, with D possibly TRBD1 on 5 matching bases. The CDR3 totals 17 residues. Trimming stripped 5 bases from V and 0 bases from J, with 19 bases between. Germline-derived CDR1 and CDR2 are MDHEN and SYDVKM. The CDR3 reads CASSPLDRVRTNYGYTF. The DNA for the CDR3 is TGTGCCAGCAGTCCCCTAGACAGAGTCCGGACTAACTATGGCTACACCTTC.

In DNA form, the CDR3 reads TGTGCCAGCTCACCATTGGGACAGGGGGTTTACTACGAGCAGTACTTC. It yields the protein CASSPLGQGVYYEQYF. This chain links TRBV18 with TRBJ2-7, with 11 nucleotides matching TRBD1. With V trimmed by 2 bases and J by 3 bases, 6 bases remained unmatched. This CDR3 region has 16 residues. Germline assignment: CDR1 KGHSH and CDR2 LQKENI. The full variable domain, with the rest looked up from reference TRBV18 and TRBJ2-7, is NAGVMQNPRHLVRRRGQEARLRCSPMKGHSHVYWYRQLPEEGLKFMVYLQKENIIDESGMPKERFSAEFPKEGPSILRIQQVVRGDSAAYFCASSPLGQGVYYEQYFGPGTRLTVT.

The chain employs TRBV5-1 and TRBJ1-1; TRBD1 is a possible D gene (5 bases). V lost 2 bases and J 0 bases, leaving 14 bases between the germline ends. CDR1 SGHRS and CDR2 YFSETQ come from the germline V gene. CDR3 length equals 16 residues. CDR3 DNA sequence: TGCGCCAGCAGCTTAGACAGCCCCTACATGAACACTGAAGCTTTCTTT. The encoded protein is CASSLDSPYMNTEAFF.